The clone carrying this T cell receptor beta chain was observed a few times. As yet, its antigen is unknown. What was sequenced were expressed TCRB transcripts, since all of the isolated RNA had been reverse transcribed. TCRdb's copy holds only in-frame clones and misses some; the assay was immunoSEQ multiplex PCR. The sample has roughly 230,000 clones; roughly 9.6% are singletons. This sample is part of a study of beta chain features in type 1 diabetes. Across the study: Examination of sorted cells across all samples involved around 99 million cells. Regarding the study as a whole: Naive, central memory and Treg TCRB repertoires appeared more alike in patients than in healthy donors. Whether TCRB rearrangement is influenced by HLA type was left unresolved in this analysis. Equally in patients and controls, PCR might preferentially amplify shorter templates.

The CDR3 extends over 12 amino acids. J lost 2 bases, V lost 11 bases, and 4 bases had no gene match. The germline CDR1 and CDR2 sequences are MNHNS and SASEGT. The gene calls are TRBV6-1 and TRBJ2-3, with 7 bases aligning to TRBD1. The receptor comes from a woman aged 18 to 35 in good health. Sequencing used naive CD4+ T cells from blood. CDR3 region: CAAKGATDTQYF. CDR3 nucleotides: TGTGCCGCGAAGGGGGCCACAGATACGCAGTATTTT.